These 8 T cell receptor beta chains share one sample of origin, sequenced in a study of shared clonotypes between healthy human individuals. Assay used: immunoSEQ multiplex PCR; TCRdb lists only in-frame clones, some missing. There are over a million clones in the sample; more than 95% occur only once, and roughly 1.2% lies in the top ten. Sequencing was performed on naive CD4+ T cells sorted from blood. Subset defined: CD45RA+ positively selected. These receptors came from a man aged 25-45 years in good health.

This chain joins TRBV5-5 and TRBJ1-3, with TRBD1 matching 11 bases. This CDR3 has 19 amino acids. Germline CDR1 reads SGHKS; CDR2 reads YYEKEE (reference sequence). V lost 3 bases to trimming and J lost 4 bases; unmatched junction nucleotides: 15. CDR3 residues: CASSSQWTGGSATGNTIYF. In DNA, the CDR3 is TGTGCCAGCAGCTCCCAATGGACAGGGGGCTCGGCTACCGGAAACACCATATATTTT.

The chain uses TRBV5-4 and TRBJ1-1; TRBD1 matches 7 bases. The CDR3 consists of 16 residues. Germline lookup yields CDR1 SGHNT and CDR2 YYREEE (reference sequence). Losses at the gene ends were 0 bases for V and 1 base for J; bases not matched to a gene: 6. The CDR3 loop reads CASSLERGRWNTEAFF. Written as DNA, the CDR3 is TGTGCCAGCAGCTTGGAAAGGGGGCGCTGGAACACTGAAGCTTTCTTT.

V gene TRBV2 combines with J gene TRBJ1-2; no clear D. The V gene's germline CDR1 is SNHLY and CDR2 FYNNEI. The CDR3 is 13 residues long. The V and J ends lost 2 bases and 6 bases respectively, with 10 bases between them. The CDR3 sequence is CASSERYQDGYTF. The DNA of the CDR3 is TGTGCCAGCAGTGAAAGGTATCAGGATGGCTACACCTTC.

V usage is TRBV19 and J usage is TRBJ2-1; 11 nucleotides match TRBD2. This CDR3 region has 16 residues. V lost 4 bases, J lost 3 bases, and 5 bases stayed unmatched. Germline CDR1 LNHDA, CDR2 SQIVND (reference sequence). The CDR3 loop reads CASSTRLAGFYNEQFF. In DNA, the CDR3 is TGTGCCAGTAGTACTCGACTAGCGGGATTCTACAATGAGCAGTTCTTC.

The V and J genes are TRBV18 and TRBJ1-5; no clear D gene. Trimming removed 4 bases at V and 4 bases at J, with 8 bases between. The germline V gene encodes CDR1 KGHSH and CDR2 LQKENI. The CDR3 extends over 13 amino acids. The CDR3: CASSLGKNQPQHF. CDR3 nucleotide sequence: TGTGCCAGCTCACTCGGGAAAAATCAGCCCCAGCATTTT. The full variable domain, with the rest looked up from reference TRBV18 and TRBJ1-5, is NAGVMQNPRHLVRRRGQEARLRCSPMKGHSHVYWYRQLPEEGLKFMVYLQKENIIDESGMPKERFSAEFPKEGPSILRIQQVVRGDSAAYFCASSLGKNQPQHFGDGTRLSIL.

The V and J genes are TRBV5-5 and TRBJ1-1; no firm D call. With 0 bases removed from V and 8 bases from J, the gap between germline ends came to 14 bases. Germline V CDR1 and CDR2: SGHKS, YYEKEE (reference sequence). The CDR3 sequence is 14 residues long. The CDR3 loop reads CASSLELSAIEAFF. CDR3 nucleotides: TGTGCCAGCAGCTTGGAATTGTCCGCAATCGAAGCTTTCTTT. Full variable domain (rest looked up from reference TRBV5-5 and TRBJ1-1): DAGVTQSPTHLIKTRGQQVTLRCSPISGHKSVSWYQQVLGQGPQFIFQYYEKEERGRGNFPDRFSARQFPNYSSELNVNALLLGDSALYLCASSLELSAIEAFFGQGTRLTVV.

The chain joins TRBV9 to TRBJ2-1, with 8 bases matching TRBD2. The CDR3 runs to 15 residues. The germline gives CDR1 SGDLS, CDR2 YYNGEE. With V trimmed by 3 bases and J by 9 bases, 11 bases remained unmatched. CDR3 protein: CASSARSSSGGEQFF. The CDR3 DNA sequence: TGTGCCAGCAGCGCCCGCTCGTCGAGCGGGGGTGAGCAGTTCTTC.

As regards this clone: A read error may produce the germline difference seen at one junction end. CDR3 residues: CASSLALTRDSGNETQYF. The CDR3 DNA reads as TGTGCCAGCAGTTTGGCCTTAACCCGGGACTCCGGAAATGAGACCCAGTACTTC. The gene calls are TRBV5-6 and TRBJ2-5; tentative D call: TRBD2 (6 bases). There are 18 residues in the CDR3. Germline CDR1 is SGHDT and CDR2 is YYEEEE.